This entry features one T cell receptor beta chain sequence. Antigen unknown. The sample belongs to a study of early stage breast cancer tumors. Points from the study as a whole: Most shared enriched TCRB sequences were commonly generated ones.

Sequenced by immunoSEQ multiplex PCR; TCRdb stores in-frame clones only, minus some. Among about 50,000 clones, 60% to 85% were seen once, and the ten largest hold roughly 3.4%. Germline V gives CDR1 SGDLS, CDR2 YYNGEE. The CDR3 has 19 amino acids. With V trimmed by 0 bases and J by 2 bases, 14 bases remained unmatched. This clonotype originated in a person aged 30-39 years with breast cancer. The sequenced material came from blood. The chain uses TRBV9 and TRBJ2-7; 10 bases align to TRBD2. The DNA for the CDR3 is TGTGCCAGCAGCGTAGCTCTGGCTAGCGGGAGCGGTACCACCTACGAGCAGTACTTC. It yields the protein CASSVALASGSGTTYEQYF.